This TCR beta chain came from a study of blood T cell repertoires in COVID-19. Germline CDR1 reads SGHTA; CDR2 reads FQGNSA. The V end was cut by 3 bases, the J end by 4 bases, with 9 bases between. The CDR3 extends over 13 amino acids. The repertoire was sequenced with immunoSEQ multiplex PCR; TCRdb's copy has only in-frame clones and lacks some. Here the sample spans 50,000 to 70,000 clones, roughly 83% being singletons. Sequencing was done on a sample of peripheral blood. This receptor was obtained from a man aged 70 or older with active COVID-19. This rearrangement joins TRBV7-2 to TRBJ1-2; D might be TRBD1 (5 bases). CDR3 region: CASSLSGGYGYTF. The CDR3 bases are TGTGCCAGCAGCTTGTCCGGGGGCTATGGCTACACCTTC.